This TCR beta chain is from a study of cytomegalovirus exposure and HLA in healthy donors. About the research overall: In a previous analysis, nearly 120 million unique TCR beta sequences were found from about 179 million T cells.

Findings of the study overall: Common viral pathogens seemed, in a later analysis, to connect with several of the most significant clusters. Evidence from a later analysis indicated that most CMV-associated TCR beta chains looked HLA-restricted.

The CDR3 has 11 amino acids. Germline CDR1 reads LNHNV; CDR2 reads YYDKDF (reference sequence). Deletions cut 6 bases from V and 10 bases from J, with 12 bases between. Regarding this clone: Its antigen is undetermined.

Vbeta (60) and Jbeta (13) primers were used in the PCR. Some clones are missing from TCRdb's copy, which holds only in-frame ones; the method was immunoSEQ multiplex PCR. The data contain 150,000 to 200,000 clones, roughly 10% of them singletons. The rearrangement links TRBV15 to TRBJ1-2; the D is unclear. The sequence came from a woman younger than 45 in good health and CMV-seropositive. Sample: PBMCs. CDR3 nucleotide sequence: TGTGCCACCAGAGCCGGGTTAGACTACACCTTC. Translated, it gives CATRAGLDYTF.